This TCR beta chain was profiled in a study of regulatory T cells in long-lasting Graves disease. Time point indicated: persistent/refractory GD, antithyroid drugs over 5 years with positive TRAb. RNA isolated from PBMCs was used to make the TCR library. In each case, Graves' disease was diagnosed per American Thyroid Association guidelines. Patients hailed from an endocrinology department in Xi'an, China. In regard to this clonotype: Its antigen remains unknown.

Study-wide findings and caveats: Researchers examined only peripheral blood and not thyroid tissue.

HTBI primers from iRepertoire and Arm-PCR of CDR3 regions yielded the TCR beta libraries. From the multiplex PCR reads, TCRdb called clonotypes with MiXCR, one entry per CDR3 protein. The sample has roughly 450,000 distinct CDR3 sequences; roughly 20% are singletons. The sequence was obtained from a female donor with Graves disease. The sequencing here drew on peripheral blood mononuclear cells (PBMCs), taken when the disease was refractory, from a patient treated with antithyroid drugs.

CDR3 bases: TGTGCCAGCAGTGGCGATGGCAGGGAACCCGGGGAGCTGTTTTTT. It encodes CASSGDGREPGELFF. This sequence joins TRBV12-3 or TRBV12-4 and TRBJ2-2; perhaps TRBD1 as D (5 bases). V was clipped by 5 bases and J by 6 bases, with 16 bases between them. The CDR3 extends over 15 amino acids.